Below are 21 T cell receptor beta chains sequenced from a single sample in a study of T-cell memory formation after mild COVID-19. TCRdb independently ran MiXCR on the 5' RACE reads; one entry per CDR3 protein. This table has 250,000 to 400,000 distinct CDR3 sequences, roughly an eighth appearing once. The specimen sequenced was PBMCs or a T cell subset sorted from them (not recorded which). These receptors all come from a man between 18 and 29 years old who had mild COVID-19 (a few samples of this study predate the infection). Cell type and time point are not known.

V and J are TRBV4-1 and TRBJ2-1; 7 positions agree with TRBD2. The germline V gene has CDR1 MGHRA and CDR2 YSYEKL. With V trimmed by 1 base and J by 4 bases, 13 bases remained unmatched. This CDR3 is 18 amino acids long. This chain's CDR3 is CASSQALAIGSSYNEQFF. Written as DNA, the CDR3 is TGCGCCAGCAGCCAAGCACTAGCGATCGGTTCGTCTTACAATGAGCAGTTCTTC.

The rearrangement uses TRBV20-1 and TRBJ2-4; D unresolved. V was pared by 3 bases and J by 7 bases, with 25 bases between. The length of the CDR3 is 17 residues. The V gene's germline CDR1 is DFQATT and CDR2 SNEGSKA (reference sequence). The CDR3 nucleotides read TGCAGTGCTAGTGAATTTTACAGTCTCCTCCTGGAGAACATTCAGTACTTC. This sequence encodes CSASEFYSLLLENIQYF.

The sample holds a few counts of this clonotype. J is TRBJ1-3 and V is TRBV15; D call uncertain. The CDR3 extends over 16 amino acids. Germline CDR1 and CDR2: LNHNV and YYDKDF (reference sequence). V lost 0 bases, J lost 0 bases, and 9 bases lay in between. The CDR3 region is CATSRDARASGNTIYF. The CDR3 DNA reads as TGTGCCACCAGCAGAGATGCCCGGGCCTCTGGAAACACCATATATTTT.

The sample holds a few counts of this clonotype. The J gene is TRBJ1-1, the V gene TRBV5-7; TRBD1 agrees at 7 bases. TRBV5-7 is assigned to the ORF class and has an uncertain function. The CDR3 has 17 amino acids. V lost 4 bases and J lost 0; bases outside the gene matches: 12. The CDR3 is CASSPLRGQPMNTEAFF. Written as DNA, the CDR3 is TGTGCCAGCAGCCCATTAAGGGGACAGCCGATGAACACTGAAGCTTTCTTT.

This clonotype has more than one count but fewer than ten. The chain joins TRBV20-1 to TRBJ2-7; 11 bases are a match to TRBD1. Germline V gene lookup returns CDR1 DFQATT and CDR2 SNEGSKA (reference sequence). The CDR3 spans 15 residues. After removal of 6 bases from V and 5 bases from J, the junction contained 12 bases not matched to a gene. CDR3: CSANQPGQGDDEQYF. Written as DNA, the CDR3 is TGCAGTGCCAACCAACCGGGACAGGGGGACGACGAGCAGTACTTC.

V gene TRBV2 combines with J gene TRBJ1-1; D is perhaps TRBD1 (5 bases). The V and J ends lost 8 bases and 5 bases respectively, with 12 bases between them. Germline CDR1 is SNHLY and CDR2 is FYNNEI. The CDR3 length is 12 residues. DNA of the CDR3: TGTGCCAGCGGCAGGGATCGGACTGAAGCTTTCTTT. Translated, it gives CASGRDRTEAFF.

For the CDR3, the DNA is TGCAGTGCTAGATCTCCGTCCCCATCGCGTAGCACAGATACGCAGTATTTT. The encoded protein is CSARSPSPSRSTDTQYF. The gene calls are TRBV20-1 and TRBJ2-3; no reliable D call. V was trimmed by 2 bases and J by 0 bases, leaving 18 bases between them. Germline values: CDR1 DFQATT, CDR2 SNEGSKA (reference sequence). The CDR3 spans 17 residues.

The V call is TRBV7-8, the J call TRBJ2-7; TRBD1 might be the D (6 bases). The CDR3 length is 16 residues. Germline CDR1 is SGHVS and CDR2 is FQNEAQ. V lost 4 bases to trimming and J lost 0 bases, with 16 bases between them. The CDR3 sequence is CASSSSDSPISYEQYV. CDR3 coding DNA: TGTGCCAGCAGCTCTTCGGACAGCCCCATCTCCTACGAGCAGTACGTC.

This clonotype was recorded many times. The chain recombines TRBV7-9 with TRBJ2-3; weak D call: TRBD2 (5 bases). Trimming stripped 7 bases from V and 1 base from J, with 9 bases between. The length of the CDR3 is 13 residues. Germline lookup yields CDR1 SEHNR and CDR2 FQNEAQ (reference sequence). CDR3 DNA: TGTGCCAGCACCCCGGAGGGCACAGATACGCAGTATTTT. Its protein product is CASTPEGTDTQYF.

This clonotype has only a few counts. The rearrangement joins TRBV12-3 or TRBV12-4 to TRBJ2-3; 8 bases agree with TRBD2. V trimming: 4 bases; J trimming: 2 bases; junction bases outside the gene matches: 5. The CDR3 loop spans 15 amino acids. CDR3 in DNA: TGTGCCAGCAGTTCTATAGCGGGATTCACAGATACGCAGTATTTT. Its translation: CASSSIAGFTDTQYF.

This clonotype was seen a handful of times. The rearrangement links TRBV7-9 to TRBJ2-7; D is uncertain. Germline-derived CDR1 and CDR2 are SEHNR and FQNEAQ (reference sequence). The CDR3 loop spans 14 amino acids. V was cut by 2 bases and J by 2 bases, with 10 bases left in between. The CDR3: CASSLLPAAYEQYF. The CDR3 DNA sequence: TGTGCCAGCAGCTTATTACCGGCCGCCTACGAGCAGTACTTC.

The chain combines TRBV5-5 with TRBJ1-5; D is perhaps TRBD1 (6 bases). V was pared by 0 bases and J by 5 bases, with 9 bases between. The germline CDR1 and CDR2 sequences are SGHKS and YYEKEE (reference sequence). The CDR3 contains 14 residues. CDR3 loop: CASSLGAGDQPQHF. The CDR3 coding sequence is TGTGCCAGCAGCTTGGGCGCAGGGGATCAGCCCCAGCATTTT.

V and J are TRBV20-1 and TRBJ1-1; no clear D. This CDR3 has 12 residues. Trimming pared 6 bases from V and 1 base from J, leaving 9 bases between. Germline V gene lookup returns CDR1 DFQATT and CDR2 SNEGSKA (reference sequence). As DNA, the CDR3 is TGCAGTGCAATTTACTCGAACACTGAAGCTTTCTTT. Translated: CSAIYSNTEAFF.

This clonotype was detected only a few times. The CDR3 reads CASSLMSDQPQHF. CDR3 nucleotides: TGTGCCAGCAGCTTAATGTCAGATCAGCCCCAGCATTTT. The chain employs TRBV7-9 and TRBJ1-5; no firm D call. V gave up 2 bases and J gave up 5 bases, with 7 bases separating them. The CDR3 runs 13 residues. Germline CDR1 is SEHNR and CDR2 is FQNEAQ (reference sequence).

This clonotype was observed a single time. V and J are TRBV30 and TRBJ1-1, with D possibly TRBD1 on 5 matching bases. The germline gives CDR1 GTSNPN, CDR2 SVGIG (reference sequence). V lost 4 bases and J lost 7, with 13 bases in between. This CDR3 contains 12 residues. CDR3 nucleotides: TGTGCCTGGATGTCAGGGCCGGGTGAAGCTTTCTTT. Amino acid sequence: CAWMSGPGEAFF. Looking up the rest from reference TRBV30 and TRBJ1-1 gives the full variable domain: SQTIHQWPATLVQPVGSPLSLECTVEGTSNPNLYWYRQAAGRGLQLLFYSVGIGQISSEVPQNLSASRPQDRQFILSSKKLLLSDSGFYLCAWMSGPGEAFFGQGTRLTVV.

CDR3 region: CASRMNGELFF. CDR3 coding DNA: TGTGCCAGCAGGATGAACGGGGAGCTGTTTTTT. The chain couples TRBV6-2 or TRBV6-3 to TRBJ2-2, with D uncertain. CDR1 is MNHEY and CDR2 is SVGEGT in the germline V gene. The CDR3 covers 11 residues. Trimming left V 6 bases short and J 7 bases short, with 6 bases between.

The gene calls are TRBV24-1 and TRBJ2-5; D call uncertain. The CDR3 runs to 11 residues. Trimming left V 5 bases short and J 4 bases short, with 4 bases between. Germline V lookup: CDR1 KGHDR, CDR2 SFDVKD. The CDR3: CATSVGETQYF. CDR3 nucleotides: TGTGCCACCAGTGTTGGAGAGACCCAGTACTTC.

In its sample, this clonotype was seen a few times. The rearrangement uses TRBV5-1 and TRBJ2-7; unclear D gene. The ends were cut back, 1 base at V and 5 bases at J, with 13 bases in the middle. The CDR3 sequence is 14 residues long. Germline V lookup: CDR1 SGHRS, CDR2 YFSETQ. CDR3 nucleotide sequence: TGCGCCAGCAGCTTGTTCGATAAGGTCAACGAGCAGTACTTC. Amino acid sequence: CASSLFDKVNEQYF.

The CDR3 loop reads CASSQGTTSSYNEQFF. The CDR3 DNA reads TGTGCCAGCAGCCAGGGGACCACGAGCTCCTACAATGAGCAGTTCTTC. This chain uses TRBV4-2 with TRBJ2-1; D tentatively fits TRBD1 or TRBD2 (5 bases each). Germline CDR1 LGHNA, CDR2 YNFKEQ. This CDR3 has 16 residues. Trimming stripped 3 bases from V and 0 bases from J, with 12 bases between.

The V gene is TRBV30, the J gene TRBJ2-1; D remains unclear. CDR1 and CDR2 (germline): GTSNPN, SVGIG (reference sequence). The CDR3 covers 13 residues. Trimming took 0 bases from V and 7 from J, leaving 10 bases between them. The CDR3 bases are TGTGCCTGGAGTGTACGTTGGGGTAATGAGCAGTTCTTC. Its translation: CAWSVRWGNEQFF. Full variable domain (remainder filled in from reference TRBV30 and TRBJ2-1): SQTIHQWPATLVQPVGSPLSLECTVEGTSNPNLYWYRQAAGRGLQLLFYSVGIGQISSEVPQNLSASRPQDRQFILSSKKLLLSDSGFYLCAWSVRWGNEQFFGPGTRLTVL.

The rearrangement joins TRBV6-5 to TRBJ2-3; D perhaps matches TRBD2 (6 bases). From germline, CDR1 is MNHEY and CDR2 SVGAGI. The CDR3 is made up of 14 amino acids. V was clipped by 4 bases and J by 6 bases, with 14 bases between them. For the CDR3, the DNA is TGTGCCAGCAGTTCCGGGACTGCCGTTGATACGCAGTATTTT. As protein: CASSSGTAVDTQYF.